Presented here are 19 T cell receptor beta chains from one specimen sequenced in a study of control samples from healthy donors and cancer patients. Repertoires were generated with immunoSEQ multiplex PCR, while TCRdb's copy carries only in-frame clones and drops some. Of 190,000 or so clones listed, approximately 92% are singletons. The sequencing input was blood. Every receptor here comes from a man younger than 35 in good health.

J is TRBJ1-5 and V is TRBV28; 8 bases match TRBD1. V lost 3 bases to trimming and J lost 8 bases; unmatched junction nucleotides: 12. This CDR3 comprises 16 residues. Germline loops: CDR1 MDHEN, CDR2 SYDVKM. CDR3 in DNA: TGTGCCAGCAGTTTGGCAGGACAGGGACGTAAGGAGCCCCAGCATTTT. Protein product: CASSLAGQGRKEPQHF.

This chain uses TRBV7-9 with TRBJ1-5, with TRBD1 matching over 8 bases. The CDR3 has 15 amino acids. Germline-derived CDR1 and CDR2 are SEHNR and FQNEAQ (reference sequence). J was trimmed by 5 bases and V by 6 bases; bases with no gene match: 9. CDR3 residues: CASSPTGGQDQPQHF. For the CDR3, the DNA is TGTGCCAGCAGTCCAACAGGGGGTCAGGATCAGCCCCAGCATTTT.

J is TRBJ1-2 and V is TRBV11-2; perhaps TRBD1 as D (5 bases). Germline V gene sequence: CDR1 SGHAT, CDR2 FQNNGV. This CDR3 is 13 amino acids long. The V end was cut by 4 bases, the J end by 3 bases, with 9 bases between. CDR3 in amino acids: CASSSAGYYGYTF. As DNA, the CDR3 is TGTGCCAGCAGCTCGGCAGGGTACTATGGCTACACCTTC. The complete variable domain, with remaining parts taken from reference TRBV11-2 and TRBJ1-2, reads EAGVAQSPRYKIIEKRQSVAFWCNPISGHATLYWYQQILGQGPKLLIQFQNNGVVDDSQLPKDRFSAERLKGVDSTLKIQPAKLEDSAVYLCASSSAGYYGYTFGSGTRLTVV.

The J gene is TRBJ1-6, the V gene TRBV30; D not certain. Germline CDR1 is GTSNPN and CDR2 is SVGIG (reference sequence). The CDR3 contains 12 residues. The V end lost 4 bases, the J end lost 8 bases, and 9 bases lay between the germline ends. The CDR3 spells CAWTLIDSPLHF. The CDR3 region has the DNA TGTGCCTGGACTTTAATAGATTCACCCCTCCACTTT. Supplemented by reference TRBV30 and TRBJ1-6, the full variable domain reads SQTIHQWPATLVQPVGSPLSLECTVEGTSNPNLYWYRQAAGRGLQLLFYSVGIGQISSEVPQNLSASRPQDRQFILSSKKLLLSDSGFYLCAWTLIDSPLHFGNGTRLTVT.

This chain uses TRBV19 with TRBJ1-3, with TRBD1 matching 7 bases. The ends lost 6 bases at V and 4 bases at J; junction bases unmatched: 9. This CDR3 comprises 15 residues. Germline V gives CDR1 LNHDA, CDR2 SQIVND (reference sequence). CDR3 in amino acids: CASSDRDNSGNTIYF. CDR3 DNA: TGTGCCAGTAGCGACAGGGACAACTCGGGAAACACCATATATTTT.

The V call is TRBV5-1, the J call TRBJ1-1; D uncertain. Germline CDR1 reads SGHRS; CDR2 reads YFSETQ. Trimming cost V 1 base and J 4 bases, with 11 bases left between them. The CDR3 loop spans 14 amino acids. The CDR3 spells CASSLSMVSTEAFF. As DNA, the CDR3 is TGCGCCAGCAGCTTGAGTATGGTATCCACTGAAGCTTTCTTT.

The V call is TRBV6-1, the J call TRBJ2-7; 7 nucleotides agree with TRBD2. The trim removed 3 bases at V and 4 bases at J, leaving 0 bases unmatched. The CDR3 length is 12 residues. Germline CDR1 is MNHNS and CDR2 is SASEGT. The CDR3 DNA reads as TGTGCCAGCAGTGAGGGGGGGTACGAGCAGTACTTC. This gives the protein CASSEGGYEQYF.

The chain carries TRBV12-5 and TRBJ2-2; no firm D call. Germline values: CDR1 LGHNT, CDR2 FRNRAP. The germline V and J ends were trimmed by 5 bases and 3 bases, with 19 bases remaining between them. The CDR3 is 17 residues long. CDR3: CASGPRVVARDTGELFF. The CDR3 region has the DNA TGTGCTAGTGGTCCCCGGGTTGTAGCTCGCGACACCGGGGAGCTGTTTTTT.

The chain joins TRBV5-6 to TRBJ2-1; D may be TRBD2 (7 bases). The CDR3 sequence is 16 residues long. The V gene lost 3 bases and the J gene lost 5 bases, with 18 bases spanning the gap. Germline loops: CDR1 SGHDT, CDR2 YYEEEE. CDR3 region: CASSWGGPSLHNEQFF. The CDR3 DNA reads TGTGCCAGCAGCTGGGGGGGGCCGAGCCTCCACAATGAGCAGTTCTTC.

This chain's CDR3 is CASSVGLAGGRDTQYF. CDR3 bases: TGTGCCAGCAGCGTAGGACTAGCGGGGGGGAGAGATACGCAGTATTTT. V usage is TRBV9 and J usage is TRBJ2-3, with TRBD2 identical over 14 bases. V shed 0 bases and J 5 bases; nucleotides not matched to a gene: 2. This CDR3 spans 16 amino acids. Looked up from germline, CDR1 is SGDLS and CDR2 is YYNGEE.

The genes are TRBV10-3 and TRBJ2-7, with D hard to call. CDR3 length equals 14 residues. CDR1 ENHRY and CDR2 SYGVKD come from the germline V gene. The V end lost 0 bases, the J end lost 0 bases, and 6 bases lay between the germline ends. CDR3 bases: TGTGCCATCAGTGAGTCGCCAGGCTCCTACGAGCAGTACTTC. It specifies CAISESPGSYEQYF.

The rearrangement links TRBV21-1 to TRBJ1-5. TRBV21-1 is given as a pseudogene. The CDR3 is made up of 16 amino acids. Here the CDR3 reads CASSTRTSWGNQPQHF. As DNA, the CDR3 is TGTGCCAGCAGCACTCGGACCTCTTGGGGCAATCAGCCCCAGCATTTT.

The chain combines TRBV10-2 with TRBJ2-5; 11 bases line up with TRBD1. The germline V gene has CDR1 WSHSY and CDR2 SAAADI. This CDR3 contains 13 residues. V lost 10 bases and J lost 5; bases outside the gene matches: 6. The CDR3 nucleotides are TGCGCCACCAAGGACAGGGGGCGGGAGACCCAGTACTTC. It translates to CATKDRGRETQYF.

The chain is built from TRBV2 and TRBJ2-3; perhaps D is TRBD1 or TRBD2 (6 bases each). The ends were cut back, 6 bases at V and 7 bases at J, with 20 bases in the middle. The CDR3 sequence is 15 residues long. Germline values: CDR1 SNHLY, CDR2 FYNNEI. CDR3 bases: TGTGCCAGCAGCGAGGAGGGCACCCAGGGGTATACGCAGTATTTT. It codes for CASSEEGTQGYTQYF.

V is TRBV27 and J is TRBJ1-6, with 7 bases matching TRBD1. Germline CDR1 reads MNHEY; CDR2 reads SMNVEV (reference sequence). V dropped 3 bases and J dropped 10; count of bases not matched to a gene: 6. The CDR3 covers 14 residues. This CDR3 is CASSLGRGESPLHF. Written as DNA, the CDR3 is TGTGCCAGCAGTTTGGGCAGGGGGGAATCACCCCTCCACTTT.

The chain uses TRBV4-2 and TRBJ2-7; TRBD2 matches at 7 bases. The CDR3 runs to 18 residues. CDR1 and CDR2 (germline): LGHNA, YNFKEQ. Trimming cost V 0 bases and J 2 bases; bases outside gene matches: 13. In DNA, the CDR3 is TGTGCCAGCAGCCAAGAGCTCATCTCTAGCGGCTATACCTACGAGCAGTACTTC. It codes for CASSQELISSGYTYEQYF.

The chain recombines TRBV29-1 with TRBJ1-2, with a weak D call TRBD1 (6 bases). With 7 bases removed from V and 2 bases from J, the gap between germline ends came to 14 bases. This CDR3 spans 13 amino acids. Germline CDR1 reads SQVTM; CDR2 reads ANQGSEA. The CDR3 is CSGGAGDNYGYTF. The CDR3 DNA sequence: TGCAGCGGGGGGGCAGGTGACAACTATGGCTACACCTTC.

The chain recombines TRBV5-1 with TRBJ2-2; 10 nucleotides align to TRBD2. The junction had 5 bases not matched to a gene; V was cut back by 0 bases and J by 0 bases. The CDR3 runs to 18 residues. The germline CDR1 and CDR2 sequences are SGHRS and YFSETQ. The CDR3 coding sequence is TGCGCCAGCAGCTTGGTCTTAGCGGGGGGATCGAACACCGGGGAGCTGTTTTTT. Amino acid sequence: CASSLVLAGGSNTGELFF.

This clone was picked up a small number of times. The J gene is TRBJ1-2, the V gene TRBV28, with D tentatively TRBD1 (6 bases). The ends were cut back, 0 bases at V and 6 bases at J, with 11 bases in the middle. The CDR3 is 14 amino acids. Germline V lookup: CDR1 MDHEN, CDR2 SYDVKM. CDR3 amino acids: CASSLWGGLDGYTF. CDR3 coding DNA: TGTGCCAGCAGTTTATGGGGGGGGCTTGATGGCTACACCTTC.